Below, 14 T cell receptor beta chains from the same sample are listed, as sequenced in a study of cytomegalovirus exposure and HLA in healthy donors. Generated by immunoSEQ multiplex PCR, the TCRdb table keeps only in-frame clones and is missing some. The table includes 230,000 or so clones, just over 85% detected once. The sample taken for sequencing was PBMCs. The receptors stem from a woman aged 18-29 years in good health and CMV-seronegative.

The V call is TRBV28, the J call TRBJ2-7, with 8 bases identical to TRBD1. The CDR3 is 15 residues long. The V segment lost 10 bases and the J segment 2 bases; nucleotides outside the gene matches: 13. The germline V gene has CDR1 MDHEN and CDR2 SYDVKM. CDR3 DNA: TGTGCCACCCAAGGAAGGACAGGGAGTCCCTACGAGCAGTACTTC. It yields the protein CATQGRTGSPYEQYF. The complete variable domain, with remaining parts taken from reference TRBV28 and TRBJ2-7, reads DVKVTQSSRYLVKRTGEKVFLECVQDMDHENMFWYRQDPGLGLRLIYFSYDVKMKEKGDIPEGYSVSREKKERFSLILESASTNQTSMYLCATQGRTGSPYEQYFGPGTRLTVT.

This clone was counted a few times. V and J are TRBV4-1 and TRBJ2-7; 9 bases line up with TRBD1. V gave up 5 bases and J gave up 5 bases; unmatched junction bases: 7. Germline values: CDR1 MGHRA, CDR2 YSYEKL. CDR3 length equals 14 residues. The CDR3 here is CASSWGQGFDEQYF. CDR3 DNA sequence: TGCGCCAGCAGCTGGGGACAGGGTTTCGACGAGCAGTACTTC.

This chain joins TRBV6-5 and TRBJ1-1, with D possibly matching TRBD1 (5 bases). The germline V and J ends were trimmed by 0 bases and 7 bases, with 12 bases remaining between them. This CDR3 is 14 amino acids long. CDR1 is MNHEY, CDR2 SVGAGI, per germline. CDR3 protein: CASSYSRGGGEAFF. For the CDR3, the DNA is TGTGCCAGCAGTTACTCTCGGGGGGGAGGTGAAGCTTTCTTT.

The V and J genes are TRBV28 and TRBJ2-4; TRBD2 matches 8 bases. The CDR3 loop spans 16 amino acids. After removal of 5 bases from V and 6 bases from J, the junction contained 12 bases not matched to a gene. The V gene's germline CDR1 is MDHEN and CDR2 SYDVKM. In DNA, the CDR3 is TGTGCCAGCAGTCCCCTCGATTGGCGGGAGGCAAACATTCAGTACTTC. Its translation is CASSPLDWREANIQYF.

The genes are TRBV6-1 and TRBJ2-1, with 8 nucleotides matching TRBD2. Germline CDR1 and CDR2: MNHNS and SASEGT. V trimming: 0 bases; J trimming: 4 bases; junction bases outside the gene matches: 5. This CDR3 comprises 16 residues. The CDR3 sequence is CASSEAGTRGYNEQFF. DNA for the CDR3: TGTGCCAGCAGTGAAGCCGGGACTAGGGGTTACAATGAGCAGTTCTTC.

V is TRBV7-9 and J is TRBJ2-7; D perhaps matches TRBD2 (6 bases). Trimming removed 5 bases from V and 7 bases from J, with 15 bases in between. In germline, CDR1 is SEHNR, CDR2 FQNEAQ (reference sequence). There are 13 residues in the CDR3. The CDR3 here is CASSRVLASEQYF. The CDR3 nucleotides are TGTGCCAGCAGCCGCGTCCTAGCGAGTGAGCAGTACTTC. Full variable domain (missing parts from reference TRBV7-9 and TRBJ2-7): DTGVSQNPRHKITKRGQNVTFRCDPISEHNRLYWYRQTLGQGPEFLTYFQNEAQLEKSRLLSDRFSAERPKGSFSTLEIQRTEQGDSAMYLCASSRVLASEQYFGPGTRLTVT.

The rearrangement joins TRBV27 to TRBJ1-2, with D possibly being TRBD1 (6 bases). Germline V gives CDR1 MNHEY, CDR2 SMNVEV (reference sequence). The length of the CDR3 is 14 residues. Trimming removed 2 bases at V and 4 bases at J, with 11 bases between. The CDR3 DNA sequence: TGTGCCAGCAGTTTAGCTAAGGGGGTCTATGGCTACACCTTC. This gives the protein CASSLAKGVYGYTF.

This rearrangement joins TRBV6-5 to TRBJ2-7; TRBD1 is a possible D gene (8 bases). Germline CDR1 MNHEY, CDR2 SVGAGI. This CDR3 has 15 residues. V was pared by 2 bases and J by 5 bases, with 16 bases between. The CDR3 DNA follows: TGTGCCAGCAGTTACACCCGGACAGGGAGGGACGAGCAGTACTTC. Its translation: CASSYTRTGRDEQYF.

The rearrangement uses TRBV5-5 and TRBJ2-7, with a weak D call TRBD1 (6 bases). Looked up from germline, CDR1 is SGHKS and CDR2 is YYEKEE (reference sequence). The CDR3 runs 14 residues. V lost 0 bases and J lost 2, with 9 bases in between. The CDR3 protein is CASSLAGDTYEQYF. The CDR3 DNA sequence: TGTGCCAGCAGCTTGGCAGGGGATACCTACGAGCAGTACTTC.

This clone was seen a handful of times. The chain joins TRBV29-1 to TRBJ2-5, with 9 bases that match TRBD1. Germline trimming cut 7 bases from V and 7 bases from J; bases unmatched to any gene: 10. Per germline, CDR1 SQVTM and CDR2 ANQGSEA. The CDR3 spans 13 residues. The CDR3 loop reads CSAVRGTGLTQYF. In DNA, the CDR3 is TGCAGCGCCGTAAGGGGGACAGGGCTGACCCAGTACTTC.

This rearrangement joins TRBV18 to TRBJ2-3, with 7 bases aligning to TRBD2. This CDR3 has 14 amino acids. J lost 7 bases, V lost 2 bases, and 6 bases had no gene match. Germline V gives CDR1 KGHSH, CDR2 LQKENI. The CDR3 loop is CASSPSLGTNTQYF. The CDR3, as DNA: TGTGCCAGCTCACCAAGCTTAGGGACTAATACGCAGTATTTT.

The chain uses TRBV4-1 and TRBJ1-1; possible D gene TRBD1, 6 bases. This CDR3 region has 15 residues. The ends were cut back, 0 bases at V and 5 bases at J, with 13 bases in the middle. Germline V gives CDR1 MGHRA, CDR2 YSYEKL. CDR3 coding DNA: TGCGCCAGCAGCCAAGATGGAAGGGGGGGAACTGAAGCTTTCTTT. This translates into CASSQDGRGGTEAFF.

This chain links TRBV28 with TRBJ1-2; no reliable D call. Germline-derived CDR1 and CDR2 are MDHEN and SYDVKM. This CDR3 comprises 18 residues. V lost 1 base, J lost 5 bases, and 23 bases lay in between. The CDR3 coding sequence is TGTGCCAGCAGTTTATCCATCGCCCGCACCTACCCCATATATGGCTACACCTTC. Encoded protein: CASSLSIARTYPIYGYTF.

This rearrangement joins TRBV25-1 to TRBJ1-1; D perhaps matches TRBD1 (6 bases). The germline V gene has CDR1 MGHDK and CDR2 SYGVNS. Trimming pared 2 bases from V and 5 bases from J, leaving 18 bases between. CDR3 length equals 16 residues. The CDR3 reads CASSEDRLGTRTEAFF. CDR3 in DNA: TGTGCCAGCAGTGAAGACAGGTTAGGAACGAGGACTGAAGCTTTCTTT.